This T cell receptor beta chain came from a study of cytomegalovirus exposure and HLA in healthy donors. Broader study findings: The study listed approximately 160 cytomegalovirus-associated TCR beta chains. Across donors, sequencing depth was assumed by presence/absence analyses to be roughly uniform.

60 Vbeta and 13 Jbeta primers were used in PCR. In the authors' workflow: Approximately 87 million unique TCR beta chains, roughly 11 million shared, were counted in a later analysis. Only in-frame clones appear in the TCRdb table, and some are missing; sequencing was by immunoSEQ multiplex PCR. That table is the source of V, J and clone size, and D and trimming were worked out from the DNA. The repertoire holds tens of thousands of clones, 55% to 75% seen once, with approximately 3.5% in the top ten. On this clone itself: Its antigen is unidentified.

Trimming took 0 bases from V and 12 from J; bases not matched to a gene: 13. CDR1 is SGHRS and CDR2 is YFSETQ in the germline V gene. The CDR3 runs 16 residues. The sample consisted of PBMCs. This receptor was taken from a woman in her twenties or thirties in good health and CMV-seronegative. J is TRBJ2-1 and V is TRBV5-1; 9 bases are a match to TRBD2. The CDR3 DNA follows: TGCGCCAGCAGCTTGGTCCTAGCGGGGCTAGGAGCAGGGCAGTTCTTC. Its translation is CASSLVLAGLGAGQFF.